Listed here are 9 T cell receptor beta chains from one sample, sequenced in a study of CD8 T cells in Susac syndrome. An amount of RNA that ranged from 0.5 to 1 ug was reverse transcribed with random hexamers. MiXCR was run by TCRdb on the immunoSEQ multiplex PCR reads, yielding one entry per CDR3 protein. The profile covers about 200,000 distinct CDR3 sequences, with around 96% appearing a single time and 0.085% to 0.095% taken by the ten largest. The sample was CD4+ T cells from PBMCs. Receptor source: a human donor with multiple sclerosis.

The count of this clonotype is one. The chain recombines TRBV4-1 with TRBJ2-1; 10 nucleotides agree with TRBD2. Trimming took 0 bases from V and 2 from J; bases not matched to a gene: 7. Germline values: CDR1 MGHRA, CDR2 YSYEKL. The CDR3 is 18 amino acids. The DNA of the CDR3 is TGCGCCAGCAGCCAAGAAGGTATGACTAGCGGGCCCTACAATGAGCAGTTCTTC. It is translated as CASSQEGMTSGPYNEQFF.

The CDR3 DNA reads as TGTGCCAGCAGTTACCCCGCCGACGAGCAGTACTTC. Its protein product is CASSYPADEQYF. The rearrangement uses TRBV6-5 and TRBJ2-7; no reliable D call. Trimming cost V 2 bases and J 5 bases, with 7 bases left between them. The CDR3 has 12 residues. The V gene's germline CDR1 is MNHEY and CDR2 SVGAGI.

This clonotype showed up just once. V is TRBV10-3 and J is TRBJ2-5; D ambiguous. Germline V gene lookup returns CDR1 ENHRY and CDR2 SYGVKD. The V end was cut by 9 bases, the J end by 5 bases, with 10 bases between. The CDR3 totals 11 residues. The chain's CDR3 is CAIRGGETQYF. CDR3 DNA sequence: TGTGCCATTCGAGGTGGGGAGACCCAGTACTTC.

This sequence joins TRBV18 and TRBJ2-3, with 9 bases aligning to TRBD2. The CDR3 consists of 17 residues. J gave up 1 base and V 5 bases, and 10 bases lay outside the gene matches. In germline, CDR1 is KGHSH, CDR2 LQKENI. This CDR3 is CASSSSSGSGGTDTQYF. The DNA of the CDR3 is TGTGCCAGCTCATCCAGTAGCGGGAGTGGCGGCACAGATACGCAGTATTTT.

The chain joins TRBV20-1 to TRBJ2-1, with D tentatively TRBD1 (5 bases). CDR1 and CDR2 from the germline V gene are DFQATT and SNEGSKA (reference sequence). Trimming took off 1 base at V and 0 bases at J, with 13 bases between the two ends. This CDR3 is built from 16 residues. The CDR3 region has the DNA TGCAGTGCTAGAGTTGGGGCCACAACCTCCTACAATGAGCAGTTCTTC. Its protein product is CSARVGATTSYNEQFF.

The chain joins TRBV2 to TRBJ2-5; the D call may be TRBD1 or TRBD2 (5 bases each). The CDR3 totals 13 residues. The V and J ends lost 4 bases and 5 bases respectively, with 11 bases between them. Germline CDR1 is SNHLY and CDR2 is FYNNEI. CDR3 nucleotides: TGTGCCAGCAGTGCGGCAGGGACGGAGACCCAGTACTTC. The encoded protein is CASSAAGTETQYF.

The chain couples TRBV2 to TRBJ2-7; TRBD1 aligns across 9 bases. V dropped 4 bases and J dropped 5; count of bases not matched to a gene: 6. Per germline, CDR1 SNHLY and CDR2 FYNNEI. The CDR3 consists of 14 residues. This chain's CDR3 is CASSAGTGFNEQYF. The CDR3 DNA sequence: TGTGCCAGCAGTGCTGGGACAGGGTTCAACGAGCAGTACTTC.

The table lists this clonotype with a few counts. The chain carries TRBV11-2 and TRBJ1-1; D is uncertain. Germline V gives CDR1 SGHAT, CDR2 FQNNGV. The CDR3 has 13 amino acids. Trimming removed 6 bases from V and 5 bases from J, with 13 bases in between. The CDR3 here is CASSPGPRTEAFF. CDR3 DNA: TGTGCCAGCAGTCCCGGACCGAGGACTGAAGCTTTCTTT.

This chain joins TRBV29-1 and TRBJ1-2; TRBD1 might be the D (5 bases). Trimming took 5 bases from V and 2 from J, leaving 9 bases between them. Germline V gene lookup returns CDR1 SQVTM and CDR2 ANQGSEA. The CDR3 sequence is 12 residues long. The CDR3 protein is CSVLTVNYGYTF. The CDR3 coding sequence is TGCAGCGTTCTGACAGTAAACTATGGCTACACCTTC. The whole variable domain, remainder taken from reference TRBV29-1 and TRBJ1-2, is SAVISQKPSRDICQRGTSLTIQCQVDSQVTMMFWYRQQPGQSLTLIATANQGSEATYESGFVIDKFPISRPNLTFSTLTVSNMSPEDSSIYLCSVLTVNYGYTFGSGTRLTVV.